This T cell receptor beta chain was recovered during a study of shared clonotypes between healthy human individuals. Study-wide findings and caveats: Clonotype sharing among the donors was expected to vary with sequencing depth.

The CDR3 has 13 residues. V was shortened by 5 bases and J by 1 base, with 8 bases between the two germline ends. Per germline, CDR1 MGHDK and CDR2 SYGVNS. Assay runs were performed at deep level. Original analysis: Filtering was not the same, since immunoSEQ gave junction-only sequences without quality scores. The table came from immunoSEQ multiplex PCR; TCRdb's copy has only in-frame clones and leaves some out. V and J calls and clone size are copied from that table; D and trimming were computed from the DNA. Of about 480,000 clones listed, around 79% are singletons. A few counts support this clone. Its antigen is not identified.

The chain links TRBV25-1 to TRBJ1-1; D is unclear. The sequenced material came from PBMCs. This clonotype originated in a woman between 35 and 50 years old in good health. Some clones in this sample may be carry-over from other donors' samples. CDR3 loop: CASSISANTEAFF. DNA of the CDR3: TGTGCCAGCAGTATTTCGGCGAACACTGAAGCTTTCTTT.